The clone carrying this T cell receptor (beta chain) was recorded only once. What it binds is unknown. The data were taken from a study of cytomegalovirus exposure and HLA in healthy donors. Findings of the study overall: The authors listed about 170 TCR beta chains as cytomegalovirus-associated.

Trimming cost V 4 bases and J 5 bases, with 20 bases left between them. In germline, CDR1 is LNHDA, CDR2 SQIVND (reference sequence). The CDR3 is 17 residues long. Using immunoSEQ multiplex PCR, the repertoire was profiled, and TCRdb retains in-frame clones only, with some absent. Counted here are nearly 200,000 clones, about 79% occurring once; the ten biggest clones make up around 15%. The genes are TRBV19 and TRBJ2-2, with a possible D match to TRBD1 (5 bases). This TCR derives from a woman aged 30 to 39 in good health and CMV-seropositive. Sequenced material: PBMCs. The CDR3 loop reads CASSTTTARDLTGELFF. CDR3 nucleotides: TGTGCCAGTAGTACTACGACAGCCCGCGATCTAACCGGGGAGCTGTTTTTT.